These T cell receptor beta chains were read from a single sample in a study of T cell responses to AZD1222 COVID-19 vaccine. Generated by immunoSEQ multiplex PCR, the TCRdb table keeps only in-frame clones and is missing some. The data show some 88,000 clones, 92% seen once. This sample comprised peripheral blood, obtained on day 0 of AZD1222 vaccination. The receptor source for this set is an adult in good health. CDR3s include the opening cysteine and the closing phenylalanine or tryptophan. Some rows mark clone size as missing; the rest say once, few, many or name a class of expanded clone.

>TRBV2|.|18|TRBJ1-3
CASSDTEAGARSGNTIYF
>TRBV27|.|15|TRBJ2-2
CASSLNRGVTGELFF
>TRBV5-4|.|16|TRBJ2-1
CASSLKGAYSYNEQFF
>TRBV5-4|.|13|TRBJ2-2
CASSLAGGGELFF
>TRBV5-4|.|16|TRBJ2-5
CASSLGVLRGGKTQYF
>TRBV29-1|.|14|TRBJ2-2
CSVRSGLNTGELFF
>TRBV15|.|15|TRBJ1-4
CATSRDRGGSEKLFF
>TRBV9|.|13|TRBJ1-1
CASSASDNTEAFF
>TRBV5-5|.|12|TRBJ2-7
CASSLLRGEQYF
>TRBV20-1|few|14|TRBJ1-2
CSASDLGPRNGYTF
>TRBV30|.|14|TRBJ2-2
CAWSPGSPAGELFF
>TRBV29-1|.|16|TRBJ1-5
CSVEGWGQASNQPQHF
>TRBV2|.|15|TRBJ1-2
CASSEGPRTRYGYTF
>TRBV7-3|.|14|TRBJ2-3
CASSLTSGTDTQYF
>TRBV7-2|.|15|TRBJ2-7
CASSPGQYLSYEQYF
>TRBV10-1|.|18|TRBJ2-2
CASSGGLQRDSNTGELFF
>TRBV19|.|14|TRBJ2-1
CASSTRERYNEQFF
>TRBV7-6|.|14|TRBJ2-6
CASSLGTGANVLTF
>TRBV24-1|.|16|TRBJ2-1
CATSGTGEPRNNEQFF
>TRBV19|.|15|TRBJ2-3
CASSIGGGSGDTQYF
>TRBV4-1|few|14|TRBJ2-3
CASSHPATADTQYF
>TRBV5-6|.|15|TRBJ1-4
CASSMKGDWGEKLFF
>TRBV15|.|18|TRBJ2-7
CATSQNPSSGGSTYEQYF
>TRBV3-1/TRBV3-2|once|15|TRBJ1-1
CASSPWRRQNTEAFF
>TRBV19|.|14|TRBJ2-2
CASKRTGSTGELFF
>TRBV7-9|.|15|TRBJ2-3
CASSVAQGRTDTQYF
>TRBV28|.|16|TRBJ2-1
CASSISGRVGWNEQFF
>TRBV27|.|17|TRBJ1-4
CASSLSATGGKGEKLFF
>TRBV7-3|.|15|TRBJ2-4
CASSSFGRAQDIQYF
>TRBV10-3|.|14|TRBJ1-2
CAISASGVNYGYTF
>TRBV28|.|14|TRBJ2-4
CASSFRLAGDIQYF
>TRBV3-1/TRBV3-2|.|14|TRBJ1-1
CASRSHGANTEAFF
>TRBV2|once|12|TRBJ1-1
CASRGQGTEAFF
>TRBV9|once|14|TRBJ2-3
CASSATVTGDTQYF
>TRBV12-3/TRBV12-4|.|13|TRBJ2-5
CASSRDRAETQYF
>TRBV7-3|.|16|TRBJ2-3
CASSSPSSGSSDTQYF
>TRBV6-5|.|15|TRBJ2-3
CASSYTIWTTDTQYF
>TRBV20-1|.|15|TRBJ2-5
CSASPPFASQETQYF
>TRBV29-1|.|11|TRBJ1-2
CSVGAADGYTF
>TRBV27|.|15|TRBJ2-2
CASWGPTSRTGELFF
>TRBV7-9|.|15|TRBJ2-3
CASTQTSGSTDTQYF
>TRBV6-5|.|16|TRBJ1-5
CASSYSVLYSNQPQHF